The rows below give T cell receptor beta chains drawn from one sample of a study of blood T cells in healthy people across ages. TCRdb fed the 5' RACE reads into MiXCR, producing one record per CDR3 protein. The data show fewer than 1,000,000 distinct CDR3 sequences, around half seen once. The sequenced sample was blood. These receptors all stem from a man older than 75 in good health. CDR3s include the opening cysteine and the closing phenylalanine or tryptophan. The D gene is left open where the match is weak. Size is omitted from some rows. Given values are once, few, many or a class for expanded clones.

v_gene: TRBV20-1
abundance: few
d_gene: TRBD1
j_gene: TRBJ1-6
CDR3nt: TGCAGTGCTAGAGATCAAACAGGGGGCTCCGATTCACCCCTCCACTTT
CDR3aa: CSARDQTGGSDSPLHF

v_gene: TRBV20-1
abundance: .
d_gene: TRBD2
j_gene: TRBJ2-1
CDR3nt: TGCAGTGCCATCCGGGGGGGCTACAATGAGCAGTTCTTC
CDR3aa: CSAIRGGYNEQFF

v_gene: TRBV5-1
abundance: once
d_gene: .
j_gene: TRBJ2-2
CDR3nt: TGCGCCAGCAGCGCGGGACAGCCGAACACCGGGGAGCTGTTTTTT
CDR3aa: CASSAGQPNTGELFF

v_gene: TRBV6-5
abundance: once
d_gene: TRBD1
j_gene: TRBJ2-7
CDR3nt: TGTGCCAGCAGGACTCATGGACAGGGCCCCTACGAGCAGTACTTC
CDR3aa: CASRTHGQGPYEQYF

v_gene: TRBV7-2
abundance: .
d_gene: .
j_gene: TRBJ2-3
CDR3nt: TGTGCCAGCAGCTCATTAGCGTCGAGTATCGGCACAGATACGCGGTATTTT
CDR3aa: CASSSLASSIGTDTRYF

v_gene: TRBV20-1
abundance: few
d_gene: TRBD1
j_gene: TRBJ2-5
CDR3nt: TGCAGTGCTTCCCAGACAGGGGGGGAAGAGACCCAGTACTTC
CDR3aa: CSASQTGGEETQYF

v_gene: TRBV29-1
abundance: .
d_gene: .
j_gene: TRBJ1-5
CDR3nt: TGCAGCGTTACTCAGGGGACGGATCAGCCCCGGCATTTT
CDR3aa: CSVTQGTDQPRHF

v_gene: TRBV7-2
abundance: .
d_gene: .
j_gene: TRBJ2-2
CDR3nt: TGTGCCAGCAGCTTAGTTATGACGAGTTTTACCGGGGAGCTGTTTTTT
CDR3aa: CASSLVMTSFTGELFF

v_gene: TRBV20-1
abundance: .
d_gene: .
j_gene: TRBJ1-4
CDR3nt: TGCAGTGCTAGGCCGACGGGAGGAGCTAATGAAAAACTGTTTTTT
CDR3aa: CSARPTGGANEKLFF

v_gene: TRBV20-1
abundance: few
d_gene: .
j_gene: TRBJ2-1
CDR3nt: TGCAGTGCTAGAGATGGTGGCTATGAGCAGTTCTTC
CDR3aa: CSARDGGYEQFF

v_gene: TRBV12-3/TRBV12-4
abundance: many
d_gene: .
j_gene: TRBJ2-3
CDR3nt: TGTGCCAGCAGACGGACGGCCCCCGACACAGATACGCAGTATTTT
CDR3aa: CASRRTAPDTDTQYF

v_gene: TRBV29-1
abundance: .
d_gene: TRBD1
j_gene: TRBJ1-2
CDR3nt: TGCAGCGTTGAGAGGGACAGAGCTAATCCTAACTATGGCTACACCTTC
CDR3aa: CSVERDRANPNYGYTF

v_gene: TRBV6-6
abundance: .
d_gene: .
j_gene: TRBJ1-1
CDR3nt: TGTGCCAGCACTCAAGAGGGAAGGAGAGAAGCTTTCTTT
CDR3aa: CASTQEGRREAFF

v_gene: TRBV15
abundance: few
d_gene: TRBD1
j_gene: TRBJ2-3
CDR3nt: TGTGCCACCAGCAGAGTCGGGACAGGGGTGCTAGATACGCAGTATTTT
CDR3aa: CATSRVGTGVLDTQYF

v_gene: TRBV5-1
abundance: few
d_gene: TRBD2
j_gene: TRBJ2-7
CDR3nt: TGCGCCAGCAGCACAGCGGGAGGGCTCATCTACGAGCAGTACTTC
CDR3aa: CASSTAGGLIYEQYF

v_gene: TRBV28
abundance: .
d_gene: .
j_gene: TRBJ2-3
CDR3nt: TGTGCCAGCAGTTACCCGTCCCGACAGGAGCGCTTCTCGACGAGCACAGATACGCAGTATTTT
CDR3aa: CASSYPSRQERFSTSTDTQYF

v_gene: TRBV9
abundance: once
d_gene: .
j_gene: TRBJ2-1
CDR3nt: TGTGCCAGCAGCGCCTTCGGAGGGGCGAATAGTTACAATGAGCAGTTCTTC
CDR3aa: CASSAFGGANSYNEQFF

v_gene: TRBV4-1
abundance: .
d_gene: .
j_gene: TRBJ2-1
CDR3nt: TGCGCCAGCAGCCAAGATCCGGCGGGGATTGGGTCCTACAATGAGCAGTTCTTC
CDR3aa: CASSQDPAGIGSYNEQFF

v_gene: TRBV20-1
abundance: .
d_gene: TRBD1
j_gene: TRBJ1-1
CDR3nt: TGCAGTGCTCGGACCCCAGGGGGGTGGAACACTGAAGCTTTCTTT
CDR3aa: CSARTPGGWNTEAFF

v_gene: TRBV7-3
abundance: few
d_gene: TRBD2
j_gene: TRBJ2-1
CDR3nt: TGTGCCAGCAGCTTAACGTATCCTAGCGGGAGGGCCCCTGCCTATGAGCAGTTCTTC
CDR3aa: CASSLTYPSGRAPAYEQFF

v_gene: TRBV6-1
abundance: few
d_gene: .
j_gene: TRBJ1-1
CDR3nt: TGTGCCAGCAGTGAAGGGCCGTCGAACACTGAAGCTTTCTTT
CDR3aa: CASSEGPSNTEAFF

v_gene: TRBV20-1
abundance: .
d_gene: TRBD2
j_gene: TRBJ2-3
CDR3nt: TGCAGTGCTAGAGACCCGGGGCTAGCGGGAGTCTCAGGGGATACGCAGTATTTT
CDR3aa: CSARDPGLAGVSGDTQYF

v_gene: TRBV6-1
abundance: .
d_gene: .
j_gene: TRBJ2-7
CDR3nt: TGTGCCAGCAGTGAATTTAGTCCTCACAACGAGCAGTACTTC
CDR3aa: CASSEFSPHNEQYF

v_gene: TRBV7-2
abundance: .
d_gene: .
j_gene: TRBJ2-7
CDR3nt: TGTGCCAGCAGCTCCGGACGGGCCCAGTACTTC
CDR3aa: CASSSGRAQYF

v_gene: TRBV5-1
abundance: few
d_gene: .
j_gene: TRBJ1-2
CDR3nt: TGCGCCAGCAGCTTGGAGGCAGAAGCTAACTATGGCTACACCTTC
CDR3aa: CASSLEAEANYGYTF

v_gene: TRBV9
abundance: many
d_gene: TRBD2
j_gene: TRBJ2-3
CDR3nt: TGTGCCAGCAGCGTAGCCTGGCTAGCGGACGCAGATACGCAGTATTTT
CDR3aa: CASSVAWLADADTQYF

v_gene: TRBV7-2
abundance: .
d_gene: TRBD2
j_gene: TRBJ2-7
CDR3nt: TGTGCCAGCAGCTTAACAAGTAGCGGGAGCCTAGGGACCTACGAGCAGTACTTC
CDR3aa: CASSLTSSGSLGTYEQYF

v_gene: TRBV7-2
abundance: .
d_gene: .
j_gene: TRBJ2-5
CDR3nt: TGTGCCAGCAGCTTAGTCTTCGGGGGACGGGGTAGCGGTGGGCAAGGGACCCAGTACTTC
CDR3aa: CASSLVFGGRGSGGQGTQYF

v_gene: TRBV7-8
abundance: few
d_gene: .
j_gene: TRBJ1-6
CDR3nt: TGTGCCAGCAGCTTAGTTGGGGGGGCGAATTCACCCCTCCACTTT
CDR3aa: CASSLVGGANSPLHF

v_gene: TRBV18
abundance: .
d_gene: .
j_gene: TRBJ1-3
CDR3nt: TGTGCCAGCTCACCACCGACGGTTCAAGGCACCATATATTTT
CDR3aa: CASSPPTVQGTIYF

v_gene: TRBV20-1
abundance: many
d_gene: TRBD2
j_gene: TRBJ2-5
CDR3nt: TGCAGCGCCGCTAGCGGACAAGAGACCCAGTACTTC
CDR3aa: CSAASGQETQYF

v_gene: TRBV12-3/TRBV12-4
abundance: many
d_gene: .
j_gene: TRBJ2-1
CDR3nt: TGTGCCAGCAGCCGGGACGAAATTTACAATGAGCAGTTCTTC
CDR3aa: CASSRDEIYNEQFF

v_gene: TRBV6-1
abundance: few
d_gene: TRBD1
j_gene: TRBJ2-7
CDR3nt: TGTGCCAGCAGAGTACAGGGGGGTAGCAACGAGCAGTACTTC
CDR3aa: CASRVQGGSNEQYF

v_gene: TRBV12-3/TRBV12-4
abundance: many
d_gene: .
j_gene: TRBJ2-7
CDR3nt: TGTGCCAGCAGTTTAATGGGCACTCTCTCCTACGAGCAGTACTTC
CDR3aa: CASSLMGTLSYEQYF

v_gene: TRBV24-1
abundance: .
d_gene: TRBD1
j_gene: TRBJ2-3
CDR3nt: TGTGCCACCAGTGATTTCCGGACAGGGATATCGTATACGCAGTATTTT
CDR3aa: CATSDFRTGISYTQYF

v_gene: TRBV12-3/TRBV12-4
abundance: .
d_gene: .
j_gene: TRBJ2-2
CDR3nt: TGTGCCAGCAGCCCTGGGATGGGAGGGGGTCACACCGGGGAGCTGTTTTTT
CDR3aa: CASSPGMGGGHTGELFF

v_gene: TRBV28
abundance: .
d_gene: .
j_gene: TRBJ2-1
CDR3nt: TGTGCCAGCAGTTTGATGAGAAGTAACCACAATGAGCAGTTCTTC
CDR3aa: CASSLMRSNHNEQFF

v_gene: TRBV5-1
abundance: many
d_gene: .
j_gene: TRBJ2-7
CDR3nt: TGCGCCAGCAGCCCCGCGGACCGACTGACCTACGAGCAGTACTTC
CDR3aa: CASSPADRLTYEQYF

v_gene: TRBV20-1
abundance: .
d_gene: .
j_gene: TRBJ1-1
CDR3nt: TGCAGTGCTTACCAGGCGGGTAGAGCTTTCTTT
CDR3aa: CSAYQAGRAFF

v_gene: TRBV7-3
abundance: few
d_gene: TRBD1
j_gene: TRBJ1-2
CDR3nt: TGTGCCAGCAGCCCGGACAGGGGGCCGTATGGCTACACCTTC
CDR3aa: CASSPDRGPYGYTF

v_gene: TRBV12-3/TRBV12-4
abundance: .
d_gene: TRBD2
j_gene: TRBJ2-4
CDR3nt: TGTGCCAGCAGTTTAGGCCCCGCGGGAGCGGTGAACATTCAGTACTTC
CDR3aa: CASSLGPAGAVNIQYF

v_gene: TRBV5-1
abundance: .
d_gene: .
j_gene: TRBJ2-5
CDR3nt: TGCGCCAGCAGCGGTTCGGGTGCAGCTCAAGAGACCCAGTACTTC
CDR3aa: CASSGSGAAQETQYF

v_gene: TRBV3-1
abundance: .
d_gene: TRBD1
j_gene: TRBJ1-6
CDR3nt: TGTACCAGCAGCCAAGGGACAGGGGTCACACCCCTCCACTTT
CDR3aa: CTSSQGTGVTPLHF

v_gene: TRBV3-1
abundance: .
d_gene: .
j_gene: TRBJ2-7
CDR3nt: TGTGCCAGCAGCCGGGGGCTAATGGACTACGAGCAGTACTTC
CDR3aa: CASSRGLMDYEQYF

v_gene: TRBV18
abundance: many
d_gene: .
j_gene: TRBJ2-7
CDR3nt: TGTGCCAGCTCACATTCCGGGACGGATCCCAACGAGCAGTACTTC
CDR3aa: CASSHSGTDPNEQYF

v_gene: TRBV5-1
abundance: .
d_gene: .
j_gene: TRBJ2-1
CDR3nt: TGCGCCAGCAGCTTTACAGTCTCAAGCTCCTACAATGAGCAGTTCTTC
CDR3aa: CASSFTVSSSYNEQFF

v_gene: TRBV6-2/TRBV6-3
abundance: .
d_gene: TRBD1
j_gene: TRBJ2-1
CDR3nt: TGTGCCAGCAGTTACTCTGGACAGGGAAGAGAGCAGTTCTTC
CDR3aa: CASSYSGQGREQFF

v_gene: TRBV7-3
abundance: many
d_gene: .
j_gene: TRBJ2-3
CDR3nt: TGTGCCAGCAGCCCTGGGGCCGGCACAGATACGCAGTATTTT
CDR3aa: CASSPGAGTDTQYF

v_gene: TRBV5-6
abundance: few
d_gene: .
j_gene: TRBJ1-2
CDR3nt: TGTGCCAGCAGCCGAGGAAAAAACTATGGCTACACCTTC
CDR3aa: CASSRGKNYGYTF

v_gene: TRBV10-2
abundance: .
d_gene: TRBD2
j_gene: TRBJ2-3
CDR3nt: TGCGCCAGCAGTGAACTAGCGGTAGATACGCAGTATTTT
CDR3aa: CASSELAVDTQYF

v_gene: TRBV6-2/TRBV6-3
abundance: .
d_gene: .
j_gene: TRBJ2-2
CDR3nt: TGTGCCAGCAGCGTTAGGACTTTTACCGGGGAGCTGTTTTTT
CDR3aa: CASSVRTFTGELFF

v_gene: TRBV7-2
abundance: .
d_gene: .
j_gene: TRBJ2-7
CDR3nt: TGTGCCAGCAGCGTAAAATCGCCCTACGAGCAGTACTTC
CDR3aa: CASSVKSPYEQYF

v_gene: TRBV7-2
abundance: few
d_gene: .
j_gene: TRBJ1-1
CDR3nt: TGTGCCAGCAGCTTAGAGAGCAGTTGGAACACTGAAGCTTTCTTT
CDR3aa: CASSLESSWNTEAFF

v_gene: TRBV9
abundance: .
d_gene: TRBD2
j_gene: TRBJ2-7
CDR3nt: TGTGCCAGCAGCGTAGCAGGTAGCGGGAGCTACAATGAGCAGTACTTC
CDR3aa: CASSVAGSGSYNEQYF

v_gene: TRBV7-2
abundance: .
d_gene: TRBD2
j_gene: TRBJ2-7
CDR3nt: TGTGCCAGCAGCTTAGGACCTAGCGGGAGGCCCCCGCGTGAGCAGTACTTC
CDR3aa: CASSLGPSGRPPREQYF